The 10 T cell receptor beta chains listed next were all sequenced from one sample in a study of T cell repertoires in cytomegalovirus infection. These receptors lack a known antigen. TCRdb reanalysed the reads using MiXCR and keeps one entry per CDR3 protein. The table records some 120,000 distinct CDR3 sequences, around 32% of them present only once. The sample was CD8+ T cells from cultured PBMCs, taken from culture after CMV antigen stimulation. All receptors come from a human donor in good health (CMV status not recorded). Some clones in this sample may be carry-over from other donors' samples.

The chain has TRBV20-1 and TRBJ2-7; a possible D gene is TRBD1 (6 bases). CDR1 and CDR2 from the germline V gene are DFQATT and SNEGSKA (reference sequence). Trimming left V 0 bases short and J 2 bases short, with 14 bases between. The CDR3 runs 15 residues. CDR3 coding DNA: TGCAGTGCTAGAGATCGCTTTGCAGGGGCCTACGAGCAGTACTTC. Translated: CSARDRFAGAYEQYF.

The chain links TRBV2 to TRBJ1-3, with no clear D. This CDR3 is built from 15 residues. The V gene's germline CDR1 is SNHLY and CDR2 FYNNEI. V lost 3 bases and J 2 bases, leaving 11 bases between the germline ends. This CDR3 reads CASSDIGNPGNTIYF. CDR3 in DNA: TGTGCCAGCAGTGATATCGGGAATCCTGGAAACACCATATATTTT.

J is TRBJ1-2 and V is TRBV19, with no clear D. V was shortened by 1 base and J by 8 bases, with 8 bases between the two germline ends. In germline, CDR1 is LNHDA, CDR2 SQIVND (reference sequence). CDR3 size: 12 residues. This CDR3 reads CASSIGAAGYTF. In nucleotides, the CDR3 is TGTGCCAGTAGTATAGGAGCTGCGGGCTACACCTTC.

The rearrangement joins TRBV6-6 to TRBJ1-2; D is uncertain. Per germline, CDR1 MNHNY and CDR2 SVGAGI (reference sequence). V was trimmed by 0 bases and J by 1 base, leaving 15 bases between them. The CDR3 sequence is 17 residues long. The CDR3 is CASSYSPWEGNNYGYTF. CDR3 coding DNA: TGTGCCAGCAGTTACTCCCCCTGGGAGGGCAATAACTATGGCTACACCTTC.

This clonotype was seen repeatedly, ten times or more. The chain links TRBV7-2 to TRBJ2-3; D is possibly TRBD1 or TRBD2 (5 bases each). The V gene lost 2 bases and the J gene lost 5 bases, with 14 bases spanning the gap. The length of the CDR3 is 15 residues. CDR1 is SGHTA and CDR2 is FQGNSA in the germline V gene. CDR3 protein: CASSLMFGAGDTQYF. CDR3 bases: TGTGCCAGCAGCTTAATGTTCGGGGCGGGAGATACGCAGTATTTT.

This clonotype was seen many times. The chain is built from TRBV6-5 and TRBJ1-2; 8 bases match TRBD1. V gave up 0 bases and J gave up 5 bases; unmatched junction bases: 14. The germline CDR1 and CDR2 sequences are MNHEY and SVGAGI. There are 18 residues in the CDR3. The DNA for the CDR3 is TGTGCCAGCAGTTACTCGTATTCCAGGGGGCTTCCCCTATATGGCTACACCTTC. It translates to CASSYSYSRGLPLYGYTF.

The genes are TRBV28 and TRBJ2-7; maybe TRBD1 (6 bases). This CDR3 is 13 amino acids long. With 6 bases removed from V and 3 bases from J, the gap between germline ends came to 12 bases. Per germline, CDR1 MDHEN and CDR2 SYDVKM. CDR3 in DNA: TGTGCCAGCAGGCCGACAGGACTCTACGAGCAGTACTTC. It codes for CASRPTGLYEQYF.

This clonotype was detected a few times. The chain links TRBV28 to TRBJ2-5, with 11 positions matching TRBD2. The CDR3 is made up of 17 amino acids. Germline assignment: CDR1 MDHEN and CDR2 SYDVKM. With 4 bases clipped from V and 1 base from J, the junction kept 8 bases outside the gene matches. The CDR3 DNA is TGTGCCAGCAGTTCCCTAGCGGGGGGCATACCCCAAGAGACCCAGTACTTC. This sequence encodes CASSSLAGGIPQETQYF.

The chain has TRBV4-2 and TRBJ2-5; a weak D match, TRBD2 (6 bases). CDR1 is LGHNA, CDR2 YNFKEQ, per germline. This CDR3 spans 15 amino acids. Trimming removed 1 base from V and 5 bases from J, with 14 bases in between. The CDR3 coding sequence is TGTGCCAGCAGCCAAGTCCTCCGGGGGACGGAGACCCAGTACTTC. This encodes CASSQVLRGTETQYF.

The V call is TRBV6-5, the J call TRBJ2-2; D gene unclear. Germline lookup yields CDR1 MNHEY and CDR2 SVGAGI. There are 14 residues in the CDR3. V lost 2 bases to trimming and J lost 1 base, with 5 bases between them. This chain's CDR3 is CASSYGLNTGELFF. DNA of the CDR3: TGTGCCAGCAGTTACGGTTTGAACACCGGGGAGCTGTTTTTT.